The source of this T cell receptor (beta chain) is a study of monozygotic twins with inflammatory bowel disease. Broader study findings: Repertoires of patients may have been made more variable by differing immunosuppressive treatments. IBD patients showed reduced TCRbeta diversity (inverse Simpson) versus healthy co-twins.

Blood was collected, roughly 2.4 ml per donor. Germline V lookup: CDR1 DFQATT, CDR2 SNEGSKA (reference sequence). This CDR3 has 14 residues. With the 5' RACE reads reprocessed, TCRdb shows one record per CDR3 protein and no DNA. The repertoire table contains some 450,000 distinct CDR3 sequences. Worth noting for this clonotype: Its antigen is still unknown.

V and J are TRBV20-1 and TRBJ1-2. This TCR came from a human donor with ulcerative colitis or Crohn's disease, or a healthy co-twin of an affected twin (not recorded which). Material: blood. CDR3 loop: CSARALGRDYGYTF.